One sample yielded the 8 T cell receptor beta chains listed below, sequenced in a study of CD8 T cells in ankylosing spondylitis. Each CDR3 protein gets one entry after TCRdb re-called the 5' RACE reads with MiXCR. The sample yields some 220,000 distinct CDR3 sequences, 10% to 13% seen once. Sequenced material: blood, either unsorted or a sorted T cell fraction (not recorded which). These receptor sequences come from a male donor with ankylosing spondylitis or in good health (not recorded which).

There are many counts of this clonotype. In DNA form, the CDR3 reads TGTGCCAGCAGCCAAGATAGGCCCGGGGAGCTGTTTTTT. It codes for CASSQDRPGELFF. This chain joins TRBV14 and TRBJ2-2; D is undetermined. In germline, CDR1 is SGHDN, CDR2 FVKESK. V was pared by 0 bases and J by 6 bases, with 5 bases between. The CDR3 is made up of 13 amino acids.

This clonotype showed up many times. The chain combines TRBV20-1 with TRBJ2-7; 7 positions match TRBD2. Losses at the gene ends were 5 bases for V and 1 base for J; bases not matched to a gene: 8. This CDR3 has 14 amino acids. CDR1 DFQATT and CDR2 SNEGSKA come from the germline V gene (reference sequence). The CDR3 region is CSAPLANKSYEQYF. CDR3 DNA sequence: TGCAGTGCTCCACTAGCGAACAAGTCCTACGAGCAGTACTTC.

The rearrangement joins TRBV11-1 to TRBJ1-1; D gene uncertain. The V end lost 4 bases, the J end lost 0 bases, and 21 bases lay between the germline ends. The CDR3 contains 18 residues. Germline CDR1 is SGHAT and CDR2 is FQDESV (reference sequence). The chain's CDR3 is CASSSPRGPSIMNTEAFF. In DNA form, the CDR3 reads TGTGCCAGCAGCTCCCCCCGTGGGCCAAGCATAATGAACACTGAAGCTTTCTTT.

The chain carries TRBV12-2 and TRBJ1-5. TRBV12-2 is flagged as a pseudogene. This CDR3 has 15 amino acids. CDR3 residues: CASRLILVCNQPQHF. CDR3 coding DNA: TGTGCAAGTCGCTTAATCTTGGTGTGCAATCAGCCCCAGCATTTT.

This clonotype was seen many times. This chain links TRBV20-1 with TRBJ2-1; TRBD2 matches at 10 bases. This CDR3 has 17 amino acids. Germline assignment: CDR1 DFQATT and CDR2 SNEGSKA (reference sequence). V shed 0 bases, J shed 10 bases, and the junction held 15 bases outside the gene matches. The DNA of the CDR3 is TGCAGTGCTAGAGATCGCAAGCGGGAGGGCCCGCGCAGAGAGCAGTTCTTC. This encodes CSARDRKREGPRREQFF.

The chain uses TRBV20-1 and TRBJ1-1; D is ambiguous. This CDR3 is 14 amino acids long. CDR1 and CDR2 (germline): DFQATT, SNEGSKA (reference sequence). V lost 4 bases and J 4 bases, leaving 16 bases between the germline ends. In nucleotides, the CDR3 is TGCAGTGCTAAGATGGCCTCGGGTGGCACTGAAGCTTTCTTT. It yields the protein CSAKMASGGTEAFF.

The chain is built from TRBV4-2 and TRBJ2-1; TRBD1 aligns across 7 bases. The CDR3 loop spans 18 amino acids. CDR1 and CDR2 from the germline V gene are LGHNA and YNFKEQ. V dropped 4 bases and J dropped 4; count of bases not matched to a gene: 16. This chain's CDR3 is CASSLSLTGQPEYNEQFF. The CDR3, as DNA: TGTGCCAGCAGCCTCAGCTTAACGGGACAGCCAGAATACAATGAGCAGTTCTTC.

This clonotype was detected ten times or more. The J gene is TRBJ1-1, the V gene TRBV12-3 or TRBV12-4; D not certain. CDR3 length: 12 residues. Trimming left V 10 bases short and J 1 base short, with 10 bases between. CDR3 in amino acids: CATAFRNTEAFF. The CDR3 DNA follows: TGTGCCACGGCTTTTCGGAACACTGAAGCTTTCTTT.